Included here is one TCR beta chain sequence, with context. Its antigen is not identified. The CDR3 covers 14 residues. CDR1 is SGHTA and CDR2 is FQGNSA in the germline V gene. Trimming cost V 5 bases and J 3 bases, with 11 bases left between them. Each PCR replicate from the sorted subsets contained around 200 ng DNA, which is about 31,000 T cell genomes. The assay was immunoSEQ multiplex PCR, and TCRdb's table has in-frame clones only and misses some. The data show some 2.3 million clones, with 85% to 95% seen just once and about 0.39% held by the top ten. The sample comes from a study of shared clonotypes between healthy human individuals. Findings and limits, study-wide: In contrast to clonotypes shared by all four donors, non-shared clonotypes had lower generation probabilities.

This receptor was identified in a man younger than 35 in good health. Some clones in this sample may be carry-over from other donors' samples. Sequencing input: naive CD4+ T cells from PBMCs. The subset is: CD45RA+ positively selected. The chain recombines TRBV7-2 with TRBJ1-3; D is perhaps TRBD1 (6 bases). CDR3 sequence: CASSPQGYGNTIYF. The DNA of the CDR3 is TGTGCCAGCAGCCCTCAGGGGTATGGAAACACCATATATTTT.